This entry is about one T cell receptor beta chain. Using immunoSEQ multiplex PCR, the repertoire was profiled, and TCRdb retains in-frame clones only, with some absent. Of roughly 100,000 clones listed, about three quarters are singletons. The sample originates from a study of blood T cell repertoires in COVID-19. Overall study context: Nucleic acid was either cDNA or gDNA, and it came from T cells, B-cell-depleted T cells, or PBMCs.

The germline V gene has CDR1 LNHDA and CDR2 SQIVND (reference sequence). With V trimmed by 5 bases and J by 1 base, 9 bases remained unmatched. This CDR3 region has 16 residues. The sequencing sample was made of peripheral blood. The V and J genes are TRBV19 and TRBJ2-3, with 7 bases lining up with TRBD2. The source is a man at least 80 years old with acute or convalescent COVID-19. CDR3 region: CASSFLAAGGTDTQYF. The CDR3, as DNA: TGTGCCAGTAGTTTCCTAGCGGCGGGGGGCACAGATACGCAGTATTTT.